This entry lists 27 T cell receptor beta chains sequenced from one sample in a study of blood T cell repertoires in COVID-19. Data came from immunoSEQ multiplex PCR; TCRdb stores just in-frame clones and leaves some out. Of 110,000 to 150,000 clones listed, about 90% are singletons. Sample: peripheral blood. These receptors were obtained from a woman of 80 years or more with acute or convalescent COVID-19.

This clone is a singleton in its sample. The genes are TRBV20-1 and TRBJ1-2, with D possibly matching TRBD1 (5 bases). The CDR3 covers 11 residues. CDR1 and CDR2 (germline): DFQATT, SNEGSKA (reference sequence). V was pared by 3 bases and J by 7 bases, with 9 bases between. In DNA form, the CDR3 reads TGCAGTGCTAGTGGGACTAGTGGCTACACCTTC. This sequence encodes CSASGTSGYTF.

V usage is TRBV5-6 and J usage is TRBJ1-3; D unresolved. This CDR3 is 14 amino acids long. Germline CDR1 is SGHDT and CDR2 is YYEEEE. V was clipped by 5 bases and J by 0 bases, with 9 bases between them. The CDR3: CASSSYGSGNTIYF. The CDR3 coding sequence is TGTGCCAGCAGTTCCTACGGCTCTGGAAACACCATATATTTT.

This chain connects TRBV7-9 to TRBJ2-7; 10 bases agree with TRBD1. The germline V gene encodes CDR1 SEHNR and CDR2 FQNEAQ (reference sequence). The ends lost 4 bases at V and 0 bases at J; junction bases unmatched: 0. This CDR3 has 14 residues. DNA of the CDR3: TGTGCCAGCAGCTGGACAGGGGGCTCCTACGAGCAGTACTTC. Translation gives CASSWTGGSYEQYF.

CDR3 protein: CASSLTLGGYNEQFF. In nucleotides, the CDR3 is TGTGCCAGCAGCTTAACCTTGGGAGGATACAATGAGCAGTTCTTC. The chain combines TRBV7-3 with TRBJ2-1, with a possible D match to TRBD2 (6 bases). In germline, CDR1 is SGHTA, CDR2 FQGTGA. This CDR3 region has 15 residues. With 0 bases removed from V and 4 bases from J, the gap between germline ends came to 10 bases. Full variable domain (missing parts from reference TRBV7-3 and TRBJ2-1): GAGVSQTPSNKVTEKGKYVELRCDPISGHTALYWYRQSLGQGPEFLIYFQGTGAADDSGLPNDRFFAVRPEGSVSTLKIQRTERGDSAVYLCASSLTLGGYNEQFFGPGTRLTVL.

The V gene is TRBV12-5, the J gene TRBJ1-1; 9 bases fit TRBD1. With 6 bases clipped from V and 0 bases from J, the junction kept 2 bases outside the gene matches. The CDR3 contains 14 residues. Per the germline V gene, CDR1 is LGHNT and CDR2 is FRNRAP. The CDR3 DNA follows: TGTGCTAGTGGGAGGACAGGGGTGAACACTGAAGCTTTCTTT. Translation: CASGRTGVNTEAFF.

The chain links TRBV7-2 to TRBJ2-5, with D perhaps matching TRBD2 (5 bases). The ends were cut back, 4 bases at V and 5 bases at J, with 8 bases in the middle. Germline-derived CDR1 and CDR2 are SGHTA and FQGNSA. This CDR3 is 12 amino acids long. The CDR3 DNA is TGTGCCAGCAGCTGGTCGGGGGAGACCCAGTACTTC. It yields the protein CASSWSGETQYF.

CDR3 protein: CASSFLSGQQETQYF. DNA for the CDR3: TGTGCCAGCAGCTTTTTGTCCGGACAGCAAGAGACCCAGTACTTC. This chain uses TRBV7-2 with TRBJ2-5; D possibly corresponds to TRBD1 (6 bases). Trimming shortened V by 3 bases and J by 2 bases, and 13 bases separated the two germline ends. The CDR3 has 15 amino acids. Germline V gene data show CDR1 as SGHTA and CDR2 as FQGNSA.

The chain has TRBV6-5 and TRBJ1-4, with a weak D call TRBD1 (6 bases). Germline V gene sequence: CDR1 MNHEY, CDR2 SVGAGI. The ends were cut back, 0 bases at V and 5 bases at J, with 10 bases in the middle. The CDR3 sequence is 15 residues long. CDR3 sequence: CASSYSRQANEKLFF. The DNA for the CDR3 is TGTGCCAGCAGTTACTCGCGACAGGCAAATGAAAAACTGTTTTTT.

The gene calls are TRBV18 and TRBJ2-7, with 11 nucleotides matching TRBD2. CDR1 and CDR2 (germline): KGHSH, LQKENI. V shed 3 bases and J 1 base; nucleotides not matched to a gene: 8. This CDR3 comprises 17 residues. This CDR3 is CASSPKLAGVSSYEQYF. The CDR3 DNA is TGTGCCAGCTCACCGAAACTAGCGGGGGTATCGTCCTACGAGCAGTACTTC.

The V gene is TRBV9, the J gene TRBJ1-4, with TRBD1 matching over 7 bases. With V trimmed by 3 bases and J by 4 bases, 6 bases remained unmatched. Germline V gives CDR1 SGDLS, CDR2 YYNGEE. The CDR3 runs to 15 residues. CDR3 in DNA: TGTGCCAGCAGCGCCAGGGACAGCTTTAATGAAAAACTGTTTTTT. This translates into CASSARDSFNEKLFF.

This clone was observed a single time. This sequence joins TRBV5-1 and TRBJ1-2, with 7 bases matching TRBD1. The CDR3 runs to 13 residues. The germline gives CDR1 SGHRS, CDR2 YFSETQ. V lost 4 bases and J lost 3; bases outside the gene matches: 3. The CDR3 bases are TGCGCCAGCAGCAGGGGGCAAGACTATGGCTACACCTTC. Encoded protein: CASSRGQDYGYTF.

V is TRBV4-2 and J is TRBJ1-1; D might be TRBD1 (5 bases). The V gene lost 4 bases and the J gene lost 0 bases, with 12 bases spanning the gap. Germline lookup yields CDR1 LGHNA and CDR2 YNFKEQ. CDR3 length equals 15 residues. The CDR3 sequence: CASSPQQDMNTEAFF. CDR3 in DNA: TGTGCCAGCAGCCCTCAACAGGACATGAACACTGAAGCTTTCTTT.

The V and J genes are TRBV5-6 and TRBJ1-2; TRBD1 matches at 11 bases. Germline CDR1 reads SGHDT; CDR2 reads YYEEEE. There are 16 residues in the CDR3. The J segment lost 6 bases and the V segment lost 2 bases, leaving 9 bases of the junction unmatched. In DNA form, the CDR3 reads TGTGCCAGCAGCTTCGGGACAGGGGGATACACTCATGGCTACACCTTC. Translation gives CASSFGTGGYTHGYTF.

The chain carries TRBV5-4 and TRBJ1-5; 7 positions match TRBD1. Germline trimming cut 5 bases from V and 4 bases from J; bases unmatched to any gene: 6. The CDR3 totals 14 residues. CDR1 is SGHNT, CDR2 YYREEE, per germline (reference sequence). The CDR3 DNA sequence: TGTGCCAGCAGGACCGGGACAGCTAATCAGCCCCAGCATTTT. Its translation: CASRTGTANQPQHF.

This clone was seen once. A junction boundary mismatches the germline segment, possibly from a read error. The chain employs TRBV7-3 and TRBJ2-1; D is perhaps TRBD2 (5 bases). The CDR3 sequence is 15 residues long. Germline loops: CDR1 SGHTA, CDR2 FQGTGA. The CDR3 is CASSLTQNRGVEQFF. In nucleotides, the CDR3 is TGTGCCAGCAGCCTAACCCAAAACCGGGGAGTTGAGCAGTTCTTC. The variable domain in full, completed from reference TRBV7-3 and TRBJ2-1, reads GAGVSQTPSNKVTEKGKYVELRCDPISGHTALYWYRQSLGQGPEFLIYFQGTGAADDSGLPNDRFFAVRPEGSVSTLKIQRTERGDSAVYLCASSLTQNRGVEQFFGPGTRLTVL.

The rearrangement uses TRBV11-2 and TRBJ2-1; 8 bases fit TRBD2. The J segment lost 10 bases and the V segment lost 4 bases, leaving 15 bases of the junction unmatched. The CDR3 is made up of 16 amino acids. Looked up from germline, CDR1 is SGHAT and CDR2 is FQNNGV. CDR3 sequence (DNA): TGTGCCAGCAGCTCCACCGGACTAGCTCTAAGAGGAGAGCAGTTCTTC. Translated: CASSSTGLALRGEQFF. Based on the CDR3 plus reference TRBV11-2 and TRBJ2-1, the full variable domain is EAGVAQSPRYKIIEKRQSVAFWCNPISGHATLYWYQQILGQGPKLLIQFQNNGVVDDSQLPKDRFSAERLKGVDSTLKIQPAKLEDSAVYLCASSSTGLALRGEQFFGPGTRLTVL.

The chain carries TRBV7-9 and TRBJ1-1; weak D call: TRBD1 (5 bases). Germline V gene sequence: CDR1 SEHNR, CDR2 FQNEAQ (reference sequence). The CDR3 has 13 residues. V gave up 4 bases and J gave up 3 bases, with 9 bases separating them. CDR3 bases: TGTGCCAGCAGCTACGACAGTTACACTGAAGCTTTCTTT. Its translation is CASSYDSYTEAFF.

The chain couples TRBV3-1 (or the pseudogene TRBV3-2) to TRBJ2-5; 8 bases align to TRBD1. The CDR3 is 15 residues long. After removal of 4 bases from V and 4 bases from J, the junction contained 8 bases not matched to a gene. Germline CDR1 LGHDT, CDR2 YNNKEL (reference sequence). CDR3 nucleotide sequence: TGTGCCAGCAGCCCCCGGACAGGGAGTGGAGAGACCCAGTACTTC. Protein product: CASSPRTGSGETQYF.

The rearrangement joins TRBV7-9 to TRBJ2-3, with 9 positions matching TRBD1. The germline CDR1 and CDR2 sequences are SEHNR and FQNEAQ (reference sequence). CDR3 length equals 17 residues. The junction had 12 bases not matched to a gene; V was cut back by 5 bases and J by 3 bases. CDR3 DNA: TGTGCCAGCAGCCGCGGACAGGGGAGGTTTGTAACAGATACGCAGTATTTT. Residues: CASSRGQGRFVTDTQYF.

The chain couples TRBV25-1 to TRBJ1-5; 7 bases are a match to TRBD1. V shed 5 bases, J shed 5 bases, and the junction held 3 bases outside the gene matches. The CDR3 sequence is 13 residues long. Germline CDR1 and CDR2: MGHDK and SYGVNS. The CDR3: CASSQGVYQPQHF. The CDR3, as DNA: TGTGCCAGCAGTCAGGGGGTTTATCAGCCCCAGCATTTT.

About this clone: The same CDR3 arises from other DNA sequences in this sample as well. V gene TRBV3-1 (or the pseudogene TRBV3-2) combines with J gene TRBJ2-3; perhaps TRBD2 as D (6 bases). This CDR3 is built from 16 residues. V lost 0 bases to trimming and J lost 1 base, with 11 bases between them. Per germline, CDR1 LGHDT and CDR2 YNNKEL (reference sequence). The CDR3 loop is CASSQDKGGGTDTQYF. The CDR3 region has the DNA TGTGCCAGCAGCCAAGATAAGGGCGGGGGCACAGATACGCAGTATTTT.

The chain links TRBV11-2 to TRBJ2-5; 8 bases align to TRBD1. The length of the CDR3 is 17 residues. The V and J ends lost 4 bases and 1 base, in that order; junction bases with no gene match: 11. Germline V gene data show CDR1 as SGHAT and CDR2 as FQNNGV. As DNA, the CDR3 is TGTGCCAGCAGCTACCGGGGTCAGGGGGCGATCCAAGAGACCCAGTACTTC. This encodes CASSYRGQGAIQETQYF.

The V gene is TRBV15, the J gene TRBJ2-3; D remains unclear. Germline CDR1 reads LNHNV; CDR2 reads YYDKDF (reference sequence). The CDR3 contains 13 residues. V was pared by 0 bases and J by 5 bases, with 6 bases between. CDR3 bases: TGTGCCACCAGCAGAGATCACAGAGATACGCAGTATTTT. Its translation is CATSRDHRDTQYF.

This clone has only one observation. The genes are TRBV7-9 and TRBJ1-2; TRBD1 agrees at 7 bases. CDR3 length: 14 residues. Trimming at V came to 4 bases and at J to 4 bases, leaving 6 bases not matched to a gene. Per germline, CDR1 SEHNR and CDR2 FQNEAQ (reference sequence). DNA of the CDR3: TGTGCCAGCAGCTCCTCGACAGGGATCTATGGCTACACCTTC. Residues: CASSSSTGIYGYTF. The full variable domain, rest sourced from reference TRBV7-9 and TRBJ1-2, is DTGVSQNPRHKITKRGQNVTFRCDPISEHNRLYWYRQTLGQGPEFLTYFQNEAQLEKSRLLSDRFSAERPKGSFSTLEIQRTEQGDSAMYLCASSSSTGIYGYTFGSGTRLTVV.

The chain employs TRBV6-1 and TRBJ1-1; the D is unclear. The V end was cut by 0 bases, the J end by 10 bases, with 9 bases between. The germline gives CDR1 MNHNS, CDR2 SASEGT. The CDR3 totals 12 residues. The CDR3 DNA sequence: TGTGCCAGCAGTGAAGCGCTAGGTCCAGCTTTCTTT. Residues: CASSEALGPAFF.

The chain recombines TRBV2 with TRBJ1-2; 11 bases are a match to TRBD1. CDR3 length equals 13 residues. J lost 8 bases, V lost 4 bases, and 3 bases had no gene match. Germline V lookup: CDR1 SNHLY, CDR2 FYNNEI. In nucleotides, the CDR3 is TGTGCCAGCAGTGGGACAGGGGGCGGGGGCTACACCTTC. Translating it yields CASSGTGGGGYTF.

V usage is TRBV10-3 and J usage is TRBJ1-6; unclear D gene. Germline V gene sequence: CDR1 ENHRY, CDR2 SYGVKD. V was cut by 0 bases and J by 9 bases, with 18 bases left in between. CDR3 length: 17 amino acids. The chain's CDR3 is CAISESNAGSGFSPLHF. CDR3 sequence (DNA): TGTGCCATCAGTGAGTCGAATGCGGGATCCGGGTTTTCACCCCTCCACTTT.